These T cell receptor beta chains were read from a single sample in a study of follicular helper T cells after annual influenza vaccination. Sequencing used immunoSEQ multiplex PCR; TCRdb keeps in-frame clones, though not all of them. Of 7,500 to 9,500 clones listed, 83% were seen once; the top ten hold more than 2.5%. The starting material was CXCR5+ CD38- circulating T follicular helper cells from blood, obtained 7 days after influenza vaccination. The origin of the receptors is an adult who received the influenza vaccine. CDR3s include the opening cysteine and the closing phenylalanine or tryptophan. A D gene is named only where the DNA matches it firmly. The size entry is marked missing in some rows and otherwise reads once, few, many or a size class.

TRBD1,TRBV7-6,TRBJ1-4,NA,TGTGCCAGCAGCTCCCGGGACAGGGGGGAAAAACTGTTTTTT,CASSSRDRGEKLFF
TRBD1,TRBV5-4,TRBJ1-1,NA,TGTGCCAGCAGCCCCCCCGGGACAGAGAACACTGAAGCTTTCTTT,CASSPPGTENTEAFF
TRBD1,TRBV28,TRBJ1-2,NA,TGTGCCAGCAGTTTGGGGGCAGGGGGCGCAGTCTATGGCTACACCTTC,CASSLGAGGAVYGYTF
TRBD1,TRBV14,TRBJ2-2,NA,TGTGCCAGCAGCCAACGGGACAGGGCGATCGGGGAGCTGTTTTTT,CASSQRDRAIGELFF
NA,TRBV28,TRBJ1-1,NA,TGTGCCACCAGCGGAGCTTTCTTT,CATSGAFF
NA,TRBV6-5,TRBJ2-5,NA,TGTGCCAGCAGTTACTCGTCCCAGGGGATGGAGACCCAGTACTTC,CASSYSSQGMETQYF
TRBD2,TRBV14,TRBJ2-1,NA,TGTGCCAGCAGCCAGAGGACTAGCGGAAACAATGAGCAGTTCTTC,CASSQRTSGNNEQFF
NA,TRBV2,TRBJ1-2,few,TGTGCCAGCACTATCTCGGCTAACTATGGCTACACCTTC,CASTISANYGYTF
NA,TRBV6-1,TRBJ1-2,NA,TGTGCCAGCAGTGAACGGGAAGCCTATGGCTACACCTTC,CASSEREAYGYTF
NA,TRBV4-2,TRBJ2-7,NA,TGTGCCAGCAGCCAAGGTTGGGGCGGGACCTCCAATAACGAGCAGTACTTC,CASSQGWGGTSNNEQYF
TRBD2,TRBV4-2,TRBJ2-7,NA,TGTGCCAGCAGCCAAGGGAGAGCGGGATACGAGCAGTACTTC,CASSQGRAGYEQYF
NA,TRBV7-8,TRBJ1-1,NA,TGTGCCAGCAGCTTAGTAGCGGGCGGGGCTGAAGCTTTCTTT,CASSLVAGGAEAFF
NA,TRBV6-5,TRBJ1-1,NA,TGTGCCAGCAGGGTACAGCTGAACACTGAAGCTTTCTTT,CASRVQLNTEAFF
NA,TRBV28,TRBJ1-4,NA,TGTGCCAGCAGTTCCTCGACCCGCCTTTTTGGGGCAACTAATGAAAAACTGTTTTTT,CASSSSTRLFGATNEKLFF
TRBD2,TRBV9,TRBJ2-5,once,TGTGCCAGCAGCGTAGGGACTAGCGGGGGGCGGGAGACCCAGTACTTC,CASSVGTSGGRETQYF
TRBD2,TRBV6-5,TRBJ2-7,NA,TGTGCCAGCAGTCCCCTAGCGGGGGTCACCTACGAGCAGTACTTC,CASSPLAGVTYEQYF
NA,TRBV19,TRBJ1-5,NA,TGTGCCAGTAGTATAAAAAGGGCAACCGGGTCTCACCTAAGAACCCGTCAGCCCCAGCATTTT,CASSIKRATGSHLRTRQPQHF
NA,TRBV5-5,TRBJ2-5,NA,TGTGCCAGCACACTAAACCACGGGACGCAGGAGACCCAGTACTTC,CASTLNHGTQETQYF
NA,TRBV5-8,TRBJ2-2,NA,TGTGCCAGCAGCTTTCCGTCAATCTATCAAAACGGGGAGCTGTTTTTT,CASSFPSIYQNGELFF
NA,TRBV7-2,TRBJ2-7,NA,TGTGCCAGCAACTTCAACCGGGGGGAGCAGTACTTC,CASNFNRGEQYF
NA,TRBV19,TRBJ2-7,NA,TGTGCCAGTAGTATAGGGGCCTCAACCCGCGAGCAGTACTTC,CASSIGASTREQYF
NA,TRBV7-2,TRBJ2-1,NA,TGTGCCAGCAGCTTAGTTAGGAGCTCCTACAATGAGCAGTTCTTC,CASSLVRSSYNEQFF
TRBD1,TRBV6-6,TRBJ1-5,NA,TGTGCCAGCCGACAGGGGAAATATAGCAATCAGCCCCAGCATTTT,CASRQGKYSNQPQHF
NA,TRBV2,TRBJ1-4,NA,TGTGCCAGCAGTGGGGGGACGGGAGAAAAACTGTTTTTT,CASSGGTGEKLFF
NA,TRBV28,TRBJ2-1,NA,TGTGCCAGCAGTGTAGATGGAAGCTCCTACAATGAGCAGTTCTTC,CASSVDGSSYNEQFF
NA,TRBV27,TRBJ1-3,NA,TGTGCCAGCAGTTCCTCGGGGGTTGGTGGAAACACCATATATTTT,CASSSSGVGGNTIYF
NA,TRBV5-4,TRBJ2-1,few,TGTGCCAGCTCCGGGGTCCCCCCGGATGAGCAGTTCTTC,CASSGVPPDEQFF
NA,TRBV6-5,TRBJ1-5,NA,TGTGCCAGCAGTCGGACAGTCAATCAGCCCCAGCATTTT,CASSRTVNQPQHF
NA,TRBV6-5,TRBJ1-2,once,TGTGCCAGCAGTTACTCTCAGAACTATAACTATGGCTACACCTTC,CASSYSQNYNYGYTF
TRBD1,TRBV6-1,TRBJ1-5,NA,TGTGCCAGCACCGGACAGGGGGCGGGCAATCAGCCCCAGCATTTT,CASTGQGAGNQPQHF
TRBD2,TRBV4-2,TRBJ2-7,few,TGTGCCAGCAGCCAAGAGGCTAGCGGGCCCTACGAGCAGTACTTC,CASSQEASGPYEQYF
TRBD2,TRBV13,TRBJ2-3,NA,TGTGCCAGCAGCTTTGGCGGGGGAACTAGCACAGATACGCAGTATTTT,CASSFGGGTSTDTQYF
TRBD1,TRBV19,TRBJ2-2,NA,TGTGCCACCTACGGACAGGGAAGGACCGGGGAGCTGTTTTTT,CATYGQGRTGELFF
NA,TRBV11-3,TRBJ2-1,NA,TGTGCCAGCAGCCGCCCAGGGGGGGTTAATGAGCAGTTCTTC,CASSRPGGVNEQFF
NA,TRBV5-4,TRBJ2-5,once,TGTGCCAGCAGCTTTTATCGGGGCAGCGAACACGAGACCCAGTACTTC,CASSFYRGSEHETQYF
TRBD2,TRBV11-1,TRBJ2-3,NA,TGTGCCAGCAGCCCAAGACTAGCGGATGGGGATACGCAGTATTTT,CASSPRLADGDTQYF
NA,TRBV7-9,TRBJ1-3,NA,TGTGCCAGCAGCTTAGATCGCCGGAGCTCTGGAAACACCATATATTTT,CASSLDRRSSGNTIYF
NA,TRBV15,TRBJ2-7,NA,TGTGCCACCAGCAGAGTTATAAGGACAGAAGAGCAGTACTTC,CATSRVIRTEEQYF
NA,TRBV5-1,TRBJ2-3,NA,TGCGCCAGCAGCGCTGAGGGGGGCACAGATACGCAGTATTTT,CASSAEGGTDTQYF
NA,TRBV28,TRBJ2-3,once,TGTGCCAGCGTGCGTTATGTGGACACAGATACGCAGTATTTT,CASVRYVDTDTQYF
NA,TRBV28,TRBJ2-7,NA,TGTGCCAGCAGTTTATGGGGGGAAACCTACGAGCAGTACTTC,CASSLWGETYEQYF
TRBD1,TRBV28,TRBJ1-2,NA,TGTGCCAGCAGTAACAGGGGAGCGAATGGCTACACCTTC,CASSNRGANGYTF
NA,TRBV18,TRBJ1-1,NA,TGTGCCAGCTCCCTTCAAGAGGACACTGAAGCTTTCTTT,CASSLQEDTEAFF
NA,TRBV19,TRBJ1-5,NA,TGTGCCAGTAGTCCGAACAGCAATCAGCCCCAGCATTTT,CASSPNSNQPQHF
NA,TRBV4-1,TRBJ2-7,NA,TGCGCCAGCAGCGGGGACATCTTTGGGGAGCAGTACTTC,CASSGDIFGEQYF
NA,TRBV6-5,TRBJ2-6,NA,TGTGCCAGCAGTTACTCGGGCTCTGGGGCCAACGTCCTGACTTTC,CASSYSGSGANVLTF
TRBD2,TRBV11-2,TRBJ2-5,NA,TGTGCCAGCAGCCAAGGGGCGCTAGCGGCCCAAGAGACCCAGTACTTC,CASSQGALAAQETQYF
TRBD2,TRBV19,TRBJ2-1,once,TGTGCCAGTAGTGTAGACCAGACTAGCGGGAGGGTTGAGCAGTTCTTC,CASSVDQTSGRVEQFF
NA,TRBV2,TRBJ2-3,once,TGTGCCAGCAGTGGGGGTGTTACGCAGTATTTT,CASSGGVTQYF
NA,TRBV5-6,TRBJ1-5,NA,TGTGCCAGCAGCCTCGGGCCGGGGACGGGGAATCAGCCCCAGCATTTT,CASSLGPGTGNQPQHF
TRBD1,TRBV6-5,TRBJ2-7,few,TGTGCCAGCAGGTCCACAGGGGGCTACGAGCAGTACTTC,CASRSTGGYEQYF
TRBD1,TRBV7-3,TRBJ2-7,NA,TGTGCCAGCAGCCTACAGACCTCTGGACAGGGGGCTTACGAGCAGTACTTC,CASSLQTSGQGAYEQYF
NA,TRBV29-1,TRBJ2-1,once,TGCAGCGTTGACGGCAGGGAGGCCTACAATGAGCAGTTCTTC,CSVDGREAYNEQFF
TRBD2,TRBV28,TRBJ2-7,NA,TGTGCCAGCAGTGACCCTAGCGGGATCGACGAGCAGTACTTC,CASSDPSGIDEQYF